Listed below are T cell receptor beta chains from one sample, sequenced in a study of vaccination and CD4 T cells after COVID-19. TCRdb re-called the PCR reads with MiXCR, one entry per CDR3 protein. The table shows about 11,000 distinct CDR3 sequences, with 41% occurring only once. These receptors' targets are unknown. Sequencing used CD4+ T cells from blood, cultured in vitro. The receptors here all came from a human donor who had recovered from COVID-19. Each CDR3 is given with its conserved first and last residue. Each record gives: J gene, clone size, V gene, D gene, CDR3 DNA, CDR3 protein. The D gene is left open where the match is weak. Clone size is shown for a subset of rows, as once, few, many or a class of expanded clone.

TRBJ2-1,few,TRBV24-1,NA,TGTGCCACGGCGATTTCAGGGCCCTCCTACAATGAGCAGTTCTTC,CATAISGPSYNEQFF
TRBJ2-3,NA,TRBV24-1,NA,TGTGCCACCAGTGATTTGAAAGGCACAGATACGCAGTATTTT,CATSDLKGTDTQYF
TRBJ2-5,few,TRBV7-2,NA,TGTGCCAGCAGCTTCCAACGTGGGGGGAGAGAGACCCAGTACTTC,CASSFQRGGRETQYF
TRBJ2-5,NA,TRBV20-1,TRBD1,TGCAGTGCCAGGGGATTTTTAAGGACAGGGGGCAGTGGGGAGACCCAGTACTTC,CSARGFLRTGGSGETQYF
TRBJ1-3,NA,TRBV6-6,NA,TGTGCCAGCAGTCTGACTGGGCGGAACACCATATATTTT,CASSLTGRNTIYF
TRBJ1-2,NA,TRBV28,TRBD1,TGTGCCAGCAGTTTAGGGGGACAGGGGTCTACCTATGGCTACACCTTC,CASSLGGQGSTYGYTF
TRBJ1-5,few,TRBV6-2/TRBV6-3,TRBD1,TGTGCCAGCAGTCCAACAGGGGGATTGGGTCAGCCCCAGCATTTT,CASSPTGGLGQPQHF
TRBJ1-5,NA,TRBV28,NA,TGTGCCAGCAGCCGGATCGTCGATACCCAGCATTTT,CASSRIVDTQHF
TRBJ2-1,few,TRBV28,NA,TGTGCCAGTCACGGCCCTAATAATGAGCAGTTCTTC,CASHGPNNEQFF
TRBJ1-1,NA,TRBV18,NA,TGTGCCAGCTCCTTGGCAGGGCGGGACACTGAAGCTTTCTTT,CASSLAGRDTEAFF
TRBJ1-2,NA,TRBV10-3,NA,TGTGCCATCAGTGTGACGGGGGCGCGCGACTATGGCTACACCTTC,CAISVTGARDYGYTF
TRBJ1-2,few,TRBV5-1,NA,TGCGCCAGCAGCAGCCCGGGCAGTTCCGGGGGTAACTATGGCTACACCTTC,CASSSPGSSGGNYGYTF
TRBJ1-6,NA,TRBV14,NA,TGTGCCAGCAGCCAGGACGGGGCCTCACCCCTCCACTTT,CASSQDGASPLHF
TRBJ2-5,NA,TRBV10-2,TRBD2,TGCGCCAGCAGTGGCACTAGCGGACAAGAGACCCAGTACTTC,CASSGTSGQETQYF
TRBJ1-2,NA,TRBV28,NA,TGTGCCAGCAGTCGCCCGGGGGACTATGGCCACACCTTC,CASSRPGDYGHTF
TRBJ1-1,NA,TRBV6-4,NA,TGTGCCAGCAGTGAGGCCTTGAACACTGAAGCTTTCTTT,CASSEALNTEAFF